The sequence of this TCR beta chain was determined in a study of cytomegalovirus exposure and HLA in healthy donors. Study-wide points: Most TCR sequences were rare, but some public TCRs occurred in many donors. CMV antigen specificity was confirmed in vitro for three CMV-associated chains.

Method: immunoSEQ multiplex PCR; TCRdb's copy keeps in-frame clones and lacks some. Among approximately 41,000 clones, approximately 95% were seen once, and the ten largest hold 3.3%. The V end lost 4 bases, the J end lost 0 bases, and 16 bases lay between the germline ends. Germline lookup yields CDR1 ENHRY and CDR2 SYGVKD. The CDR3 runs 17 residues. This clone was counted once. The antigen remains unidentified. The chain couples TRBV10-3 to TRBJ1-3; possible D gene TRBD1, 5 bases. Sample: PBMCs. This receptor was obtained from a man aged 18 to 29 in good health and CMV-seronegative. The CDR3 protein is CAISASPGLVSGNTIYF. In DNA form, the CDR3 reads TGTGCCATCAGTGCATCCCCGGGACTCGTCTCTGGAAACACCATATATTTT.